One sample yielded the 2 T cell receptor beta chains listed below, sequenced in a study of T cell responses to AZD1222 COVID-19 vaccine. Method: immunoSEQ multiplex PCR; TCRdb's copy keeps in-frame clones and lacks some. This table has 90,000 to 100,000 clones, around 89% appearing once. This material consisted of peripheral blood, taken on day 0 of AZD1222 vaccination. The receptors here all came from an adult in good health.

The CDR3, as DNA: TGTGCCAGCAGCTTAACAGGGAATGCTTCACCCCTCCACTTT. Translating it yields CASSLTGNASPLHF. The genes are TRBV7-9 and TRBJ1-6; possibly TRBD1 for D (6 bases). The CDR3 has 14 amino acids. Trimming shortened V by 2 bases and J by 9 bases, and 11 bases separated the two germline ends. CDR1 SEHNR and CDR2 FQNEAQ come from the germline V gene (reference sequence).

The chain joins TRBV28 to TRBJ1-1; perhaps TRBD1 as D (6 bases). CDR1 and CDR2 (germline): MDHEN, SYDVKM. There are 20 residues in the CDR3. V lost 6 bases to trimming and J lost 4 bases, with 33 bases between them. CDR3 nucleotide sequence: TGTGCCAGCAGACCCCGCCCTATGTCTCGCGTAACAGGGTTGAGCACTGAAGCTTTCTTT. This gives the protein CASRPRPMSRVTGLSTEAFF.